The table lists the clone carrying this T cell receptor (beta chain) with a few counts. The antigen remains unidentified. Each sample used at least 6 million PBMCs. This entry is derived from a study of blood T cells in healthy people across ages. Study-wide points: Unknown donor CMV status possibly confounded expanded clonotype changes. Roughly linearly, TCR beta diversity per million T cells fell as age increased.

A second PCR of 7 to 11 cycles used a sample-barcoded 5' primer and a J-beta primer mix. Samples each returned at least 2.5 million CDR3-containing paired-end reads. MiXCR, applied by TCRdb to the 5' RACE reads, yields one record per CDR3 protein. The sample yields 650,000 to 800,000 distinct CDR3 sequences, approximately 48% seen once. Sequencing was done on a sample of blood. This clonotype was obtained from a man aged 60 to 69 in good health.

For the CDR3, the DNA is TGTGCCAGCAGTCCCTCCCTGGGAGGCTACACCTTC. Its protein product is CASSPSLGGYTF. This chain links TRBV12-3 or TRBV12-4 with TRBJ1-2; unclear D gene. CDR3 length: 12 amino acids. The V gene lost 5 bases and the J gene lost 8 bases, with 12 bases spanning the gap.